The 25 T cell receptor beta chains below were found in one sample sequenced in a study of post-analysis software for immune sequencing data (dated by TCRdb to between 2015 and 2017). These TCRs are of unknown antigen specificity. Libraries were constructed by PCR. The sequencer was an Illumina HiSeq 2500. To reduce PCR and sequencing biases, unique molecular identifiers were incorporated into the TCR beta cDNA libraries. TCRdb redid the processing of the public reads, applying fastp at Q25 and MiXCR, and retained in-frame beta chains. One record per CDR3 amino acid sequence lists the most common genes and DNA. Here the sample has more than 350,000 distinct CDR3 sequences; 39% occur a single time. 6.5% to 8% of the sample is taken by the ten largest. The paper's findings and limits, for the study overall: Patients showed significantly higher frequencies than controls for a handful of TRBV segments, among them TRBV5-6, TRBV5-1 and TRBV20-1.

Sequenced: blood. All receptors come from a girl aged 2-15 years with multiple sclerosis.

This clonotype came up a few times. The CDR3 DNA follows: TGCGCCAGCAGCCCTGACAGGGGGCAAAATGAAAAACTGTTTTTT. Protein sequence: CASSPDRGQNEKLFF. The V gene is TRBV5-1, the J gene TRBJ1-4; 10 bases fit TRBD1. The V gene's germline CDR1 is SGHRS and CDR2 YFSETQ. CDR3 length equals 15 residues. After removal of 4 bases from V and 5 bases from J, the junction contained 5 bases not matched to a gene.

This chain connects TRBV7-2 to TRBJ2-5, with 10 bases matching TRBD1. The closer fit of TRBJ2-7 to the DNA end suggests the J call may be wrong. This CDR3 spans 15 amino acids. From germline, CDR1 is SGHTA and CDR2 FQGNSA. CDR3 amino acids: CASSHDRGRRYEQYF. The CDR3, as DNA: TGTGCCAGCAGCCACGACAGGGGGCGCAGATACGAGCAGTACTTC.

V and J are TRBV6-6 and TRBJ2-7; TRBD2 might be the D (5 bases). Per germline, CDR1 MNHNY and CDR2 SVGAGI (reference sequence). The CDR3 contains 13 residues. Trimming took off 5 bases at V and 3 bases at J, with 11 bases between the two ends. In nucleotides, the CDR3 is TGTGCCAGCAGTGGGGTCGAGGGCTACGAGCAGTACTTC. As protein: CASSGVEGYEQYF.

The chain couples TRBV12-3 or TRBV12-4 to TRBJ2-7; D is undetermined. Trimming took off 6 bases at V and 2 bases at J, with 8 bases between the two ends. The CDR3 length is 12 residues. The CDR3 DNA reads as TGTGCCAGCAGGGACCATCCCTACGAGCAGTACTTC. Its translation is CASRDHPYEQYF.

This clonotype was counted a few times. This rearrangement joins TRBV20-1 to TRBJ2-5, with 8 bases matching TRBD2. The trim removed 6 bases at V and 4 bases at J, leaving 7 bases unmatched. The CDR3 runs 13 residues. Germline CDR1 reads DFQATT; CDR2 reads SNEGSKA (reference sequence). CDR3 in amino acids: CSASGLAIETQYF. DNA for the CDR3: TGCAGTGCCAGTGGACTAGCTATAGAGACCCAGTACTTC.

The rearrangement links TRBV16 to TRBJ2-7, with 7 bases matching TRBD2. The CDR3 sequence is 15 residues long. Trimming at V came to 3 bases and at J to 6 bases, leaving 11 bases not matched to a gene. Germline V gives CDR1 KGHSY, CDR2 FQNENV. CDR3 coding DNA: TGTGCCAGCAGCCAGGAGACCACTAGCGCGAGCGAGCAGTACTTC. It encodes CASSQETTSASEQYF.

In its sample, this clonotype was seen a few times. V is TRBV5-5 and J is TRBJ2-1; D perhaps matches TRBD2 (6 bases). In germline, CDR1 is SGHKS, CDR2 YYEKEE (reference sequence). This CDR3 spans 15 amino acids. V was shortened by 2 bases and J by 5 bases, with 14 bases between the two germline ends. The CDR3 reads CASSLMASEDNEQFF. The CDR3 bases are TGTGCCAGCAGCTTAATGGCTAGCGAAGACAATGAGCAGTTCTTC.

The chain couples TRBV9 to TRBJ1-2; D unclear. The CDR3 length is 17 residues. V dropped 3 bases and J dropped 2 bases, with 20 bases sitting between them. Germline V lookup: CDR1 SGDLS, CDR2 YYNGEE. As DNA, the CDR3 is TGTGCCAGCAGCGCCGGAGCGGGGTGGGGAAGAAACTATGGCTACACCTTC. Protein sequence: CASSAGAGWGRNYGYTF.

The sample holds a few counts of this clonotype. CDR3 loop: CASSARTGGGGTDTQYF. In nucleotides, the CDR3 is TGTGCCAGCAGTGCCCGGACAGGGGGCGGTGGCACAGATACGCAGTATTTT. This chain joins TRBV27 and TRBJ2-3; TRBD1 agrees at 11 bases. The germline V gene has CDR1 MNHEY and CDR2 SMNVEV (reference sequence). V shed 5 bases, J shed 1 base, and the junction held 8 bases outside the gene matches. This CDR3 spans 17 amino acids.

Only a few counts were recorded for this clonotype. The genes are TRBV3-1 and TRBJ2-7; a weak D match, TRBD2 (6 bases). This CDR3 is built from 11 residues. Germline CDR1 LGHDT, CDR2 YNNKEL (reference sequence). Trimming removed 9 bases at V and 6 bases at J, with 12 bases between. The CDR3 region is CASGTLREQYF. CDR3 bases: TGTGCCAGTGGGACTCTTCGCGAGCAGTACTTC.

This clonotype was detected a few times. This rearrangement joins TRBV6-5 to TRBJ1-1; the D gene is possibly TRBD1 (6 bases). Trimming took off 6 bases at V and 9 bases at J, with 26 bases between the two ends. CDR1 MNHEY and CDR2 SVGAGI come from the germline V gene. The CDR3 covers 16 residues. CDR3: CASSHPPGGRKGKAFF. For the CDR3, the DNA is TGTGCCAGCAGCCACCCTCCCGGGGGCAGGAAAGGTAAAGCTTTCTTT.

The chain carries TRBV6-5 and TRBJ1-2; D unresolved. This CDR3 contains 12 residues. With 8 bases removed from V and 0 bases from J, the gap between germline ends came to 7 bases. Germline assignment: CDR1 MNHEY and CDR2 SVGAGI. In nucleotides, the CDR3 is TGTGCCAGCTACTTGTCTAACTATGGCTACACCTTC. Residues: CASYLSNYGYTF.

V is TRBV15 and J is TRBJ2-3; 12 bases map to TRBD1. V lost 2 bases, J lost 7 bases, and 7 bases stayed unmatched. This CDR3 spans 16 amino acids. Per germline, CDR1 LNHNV and CDR2 YYDKDF (reference sequence). The CDR3 here is CATSRYSGTGGNTQYF. In DNA form, the CDR3 reads TGTGCCACCAGCAGATATTCCGGGACAGGGGGCAATACGCAGTATTTT.

This clonotype came up many times. V gene TRBV7-9 combines with J gene TRBJ2-7; 11 bases agree with TRBD1. The CDR3 contains 14 residues. The V segment lost 4 bases and the J segment 3 bases; nucleotides outside the gene matches: 2. Germline V lookup: CDR1 SEHNR, CDR2 FQNEAQ (reference sequence). Here the CDR3 reads CASSWTGGGYEQYF. CDR3 nucleotide sequence: TGTGCCAGCAGCTGGACAGGGGGCGGCTACGAGCAGTACTTC.

The chain recombines TRBV20-1 with TRBJ2-3; D ambiguous. V was pared by 3 bases and J by 3 bases, with 16 bases between. The germline V gene has CDR1 DFQATT and CDR2 SNEGSKA (reference sequence). The CDR3 length is 15 residues. The CDR3 bases are TGCAGTGCTAGTAGCACAGTAGGATTGACAGATACGCAGTATTTT. Amino acid sequence: CSASSTVGLTDTQYF.

This clonotype was seen ten or more times. One end of the junction does not line up with germline, which may come from a read error. Here the CDR3 reads CASSQEATGYSEQFF. The CDR3 DNA sequence: TGCGCCAGCAGCCAAGAAGCGACAGGGTACAGTGAGCAGTTCTTC. V and J are TRBV4-3 and TRBJ2-1; 7 positions agree with TRBD1. The germline CDR1 and CDR2 sequences are LGHNA and YSLEER. The CDR3 sequence is 15 residues long.

This clonotype was counted many times. The V and J genes are TRBV12-3 or TRBV12-4 and TRBJ1-5; D is undetermined. V dropped 6 bases and J dropped 1 base, with 10 bases sitting between them. CDR3 length: 14 amino acids. The CDR3 DNA reads TGTGCCAGCAGCCTCCTTGGAAGCAATCAGCCCCAGCATTTT. This codes for CASSLLGSNQPQHF.

This clonotype showed up just a few times. The CDR3 region is CASSLGPGGAYTDTQYF. CDR3 DNA sequence: TGCGCCAGCAGCTTGGGGCCCGGGGGAGCGTACACAGATACGCAGTATTTT. V and J are TRBV5-1 and TRBJ2-3; perhaps TRBD2 as D (6 bases). CDR3 size: 17 residues. Germline values: CDR1 SGHRS, CDR2 YFSETQ. Trimming shortened V by 0 bases and J by 2 bases, and 16 bases separated the two germline ends. Based on the CDR3 plus reference TRBV5-1 and TRBJ2-3, the full variable domain is KAGVTQTPRYLIKTRGQQVTLSCSPISGHRSVSWYQQTPGQGLQFLFEYFSETQRNKGNFPGRFSGRQFSNSRSEMNVSTLELGDSALYLCASSLGPGGAYTDTQYFGPGTRLTVL.

In this sample, this clonotype turned up a few times. The chain has TRBV6-5 and TRBJ2-7, with 9 positions matching TRBD1. The CDR3 totals 16 residues. CDR1 is MNHEY and CDR2 is SVGAGI in the germline V gene. J lost 0 bases, V lost 2 bases, and 5 bases had no gene match. CDR3: CASSYLGTGSSYEQYF. CDR3 bases: TGTGCCAGCAGTTACCTGGGGACAGGGAGCTCCTACGAGCAGTACTTC.

The sample holds a few counts of this clonotype. The gene calls are TRBV4-1 and TRBJ2-7, with 7 bases matching TRBD1. After removal of 2 bases from V and 1 base from J, the junction contained 2 bases not matched to a gene. Germline V gene sequence: CDR1 MGHRA, CDR2 YSYEKL. CDR3 length: 14 amino acids. Here the CDR3 reads CASSQLQGSYEQYF. CDR3 bases: TGCGCCAGCAGCCAATTACAGGGGTCCTACGAGCAGTACTTC.

The V and J genes are TRBV4-2 and TRBJ2-2; 16 nucleotides align to TRBD2. After removal of 0 bases from V and 4 bases from J, the junction contained 5 bases not matched to a gene. This CDR3 is 19 amino acids long. Germline loops: CDR1 LGHNA, CDR2 YNFKEQ. CDR3 sequence reads: CASSQEGLAGGGSTGELFF. The CDR3 region has the DNA TGTGCCAGCAGCCAAGAGGGACTAGCGGGGGGGGGTAGCACCGGGGAGCTGTTTTTT.

This clonotype showed up just once. The chain combines TRBV6-5 with TRBJ2-5, with D perhaps assigned TRBD1 or TRBD2 (5 bases each). Germline V lookup: CDR1 MNHEY, CDR2 SVGAGI. Trimming cost V 2 bases and J 5 bases, with 15 bases left between them. The CDR3 spans 15 residues. In DNA, the CDR3 is TGTGCCAGCAGTTACACACCGGGGCCCCGGGAGACCCAGTACTTC. Encoded protein: CASSYTPGPRETQYF.

This clonotype has only a few counts. The chain recombines TRBV30 with TRBJ2-3, with no clear D. The ends were cut back, 2 bases at V and 7 bases at J, with 7 bases in the middle. CDR3 size: 11 residues. Germline V CDR1 and CDR2: GTSNPN, SVGIG (reference sequence). The CDR3 coding sequence is TGTGCCTGGAGTACCGGATATACGCAGTATTTT. Residues: CAWSTGYTQYF.

This clonotype has only a few counts. V usage is TRBV28 and J usage is TRBJ1-1; D possibly corresponds to TRBD1 (5 bases). CDR3 length: 15 residues. Between the trimmed V and J ends, which lost 2 bases and 5 bases, there was a span of 15 bases. In germline, CDR1 is MDHEN, CDR2 SYDVKM. The CDR3 nucleotides read TGTGCCAGCAGTTTAATCTATGACAGCGGTACTGAAGCTTTCTTT. Translation: CASSLIYDSGTEAFF.

As regards this clonotype: At one end, the junction sequence differs from germline, possibly due to a read error. The J gene is TRBJ2-7, the V gene TRBV3-1; unclear D gene. Looked up from germline, CDR1 is LGHDT and CDR2 is YNNKEL (reference sequence). There are 14 residues in the CDR3. Written as DNA, the CDR3 is TGTACCAGCAGCCAAGAATCTCGACCCTACGAGCAGTACTTC. Translated: CTSSQESRPYEQYF.